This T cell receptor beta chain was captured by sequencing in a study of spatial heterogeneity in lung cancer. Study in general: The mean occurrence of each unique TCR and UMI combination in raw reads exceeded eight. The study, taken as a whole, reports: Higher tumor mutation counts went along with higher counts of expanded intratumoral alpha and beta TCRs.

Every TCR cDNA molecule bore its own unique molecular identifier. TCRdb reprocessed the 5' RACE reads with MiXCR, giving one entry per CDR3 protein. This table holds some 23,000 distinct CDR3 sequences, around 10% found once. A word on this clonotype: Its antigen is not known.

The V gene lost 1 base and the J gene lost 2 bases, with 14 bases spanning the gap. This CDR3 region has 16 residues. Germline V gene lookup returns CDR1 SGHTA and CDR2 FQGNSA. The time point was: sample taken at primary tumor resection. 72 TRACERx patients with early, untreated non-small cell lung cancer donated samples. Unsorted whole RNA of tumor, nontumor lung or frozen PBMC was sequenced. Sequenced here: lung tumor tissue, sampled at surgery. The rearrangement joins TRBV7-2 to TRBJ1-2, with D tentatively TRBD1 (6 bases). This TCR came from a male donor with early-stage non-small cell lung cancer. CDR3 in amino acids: CASSLGVRGANYGYTF. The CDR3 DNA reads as TGTGCCAGCAGCTTAGGAGTCCGGGGGGCGAACTATGGCTACACCTTC. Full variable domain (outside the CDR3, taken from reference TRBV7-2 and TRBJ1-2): GAGVSQSPSNKVTEKGKDVELRCDPISGHTALYWYRQSLGQGLEFLIYFQGNSAPDKSGLPSDRFSAERTGGSVSTLTIQRTQQEDSAVYLCASSLGVRGANYGYTFGSGTRLTVV.